The 4 T cell receptor beta chains below come from one sample, sequenced in a study of identical twins. TCRdb reanalysed the 5' RACE reads using MiXCR and keeps one entry per CDR3 protein. The repertoire holds around 1.7 million distinct CDR3 sequences, with around a third as singletons. Sequencing input: cord blood. The receptors stem from a newborn girl in good health.

The gene calls are TRBV10-3 and TRBJ1-1; possibly TRBD1 for D (6 bases). Between the trimmed V and J ends, which lost 3 bases and 3 bases, there was a span of 11 bases. The CDR3 has 14 residues. CDR1 and CDR2 from the germline V gene are ENHRY and SYGVKD. The DNA for the CDR3 is TGTGCCATCAGTGAAAAAGGGGGGGACACTGAAGCTTTCTTT. It yields the protein CAISEKGGDTEAFF.

This clonotype has just one count. Written as DNA, the CDR3 is TGTGCCAGCAGCTTCCTGAACTACGAGCAGTACTTC. Amino acid sequence: CASSFLNYEQYF. V and J are TRBV7-2 and TRBJ2-7, with no clear D. Germline V gene lookup returns CDR1 SGHTA and CDR2 FQGNSA. Trimming removed 3 bases at V and 3 bases at J, with 6 bases between. The CDR3 totals 12 residues.

The chain carries TRBV12-3 or TRBV12-4 and TRBJ1-2; D uncertain. Trimming stripped 2 bases from V and 3 bases from J, with 13 bases between. The CDR3 length is 15 residues. Written as DNA, the CDR3 is TGTGCCAGCAGTTTATACCACAAGGGTGACTATGGCTACACCTTC. As protein: CASSLYHKGDYGYTF.

The V and J genes are TRBV7-2 and TRBJ2-3; TRBD2 matches 8 bases. The CDR3 runs 16 residues. V trimming: 1 base; J trimming: 2 bases; junction bases outside the gene matches: 5. CDR1 SGHTA and CDR2 FQGNSA come from the germline V gene. In DNA form, the CDR3 reads TGTGCCAGCAGCTTAGGGAGGACTAGCTTCACAGATACGCAGTATTTT. Protein product: CASSLGRTSFTDTQYF.